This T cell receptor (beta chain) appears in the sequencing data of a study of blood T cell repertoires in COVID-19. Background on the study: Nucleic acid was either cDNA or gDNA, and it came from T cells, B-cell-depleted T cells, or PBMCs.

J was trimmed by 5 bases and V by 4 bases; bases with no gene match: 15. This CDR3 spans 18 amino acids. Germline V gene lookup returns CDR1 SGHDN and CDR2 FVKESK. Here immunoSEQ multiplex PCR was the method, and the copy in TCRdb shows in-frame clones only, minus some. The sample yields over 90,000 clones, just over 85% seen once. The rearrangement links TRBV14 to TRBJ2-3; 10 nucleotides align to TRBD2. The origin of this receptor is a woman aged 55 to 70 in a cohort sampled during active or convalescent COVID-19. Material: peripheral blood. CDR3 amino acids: CASSPFLGIAGGRDTQYF. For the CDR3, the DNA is TGTGCCAGCAGCCCATTTTTGGGGATAGCGGGAGGCAGAGATACGCAGTATTTT.